This T cell receptor beta chain was identified during a study of early T cells in non-severe SARS-CoV-2 infection (dated by TCRdb to 2020 to 2023). As for the study more broadly: Because TCR sequencing was done on bulk RNA from unsorted whole blood, the alpha and beta chains could not be paired.

Set within a cohort of healthcare workers in London, UK, this nested case-control study involved weekly PCR testing of nasopharyngeal swabs along with blood sampling. Healthcare workers were recruited between 23 and 31 March 2020, during the week of the UK lockdown, and were followed weekly for up to roughly 15 weeks. By sample share, this clonotype is large (0.1 to 1%). No cognate antigen has been identified for it. No much larger clone exists at a distance of one base, and base qualities are not known. Here is what the overall study found, with its caveats: Matching against VDJdb was skewed toward anti-spike CD8 responses, likely underestimated virus-specific expansions, and missed private and CD4 specificities.

CDR1 MNHEY and CDR2 SMNVEV were looked up in the germline V gene (reference sequence). V is reduced by 3 bases and J by 5 bases, leaving a spacing of 13 bases between them. There are 14 amino acids in the CDR3, from cysteine to phenylalanine inclusive. Only the CDR3 part of the read is kept: 42 bases, read in frame from the first base. The library was produced with 5' RACE. The instrument given in TCRdb is NextSeq 500. Unique molecular identifiers were attached to individual cDNA molecules in the TCR library protocol so that sequencing error and PCR bias could be corrected. Both TCR alpha and beta chains were sequenced, and tight co-correlation was observed between alpha and beta sequence abundances in each sample. On the authors' methods: V gene, J gene and CDR3 annotation of TCR sequences was performed with Decombinator V4. TCRs were defined as expanded if a significant change between any two time points was detected under a Poisson model with p below 0.0001. TCR abundances were normalised to the total number of TCRs sequenced per sample and expressed as counts per million. TRAV1-2 paired with TRAJ12, TRAJ20 or TRAJ33 defined MAIT TCRs, while TRAV10 paired with TRAJ18 defined iNKT TCRs. VDJdb, accessed 1 November 2021, was searched for CMV, EBV and SARS-CoV-2 annotated TCRs, with TCRs annotated for multiple antigens excluded. In-frame beta chains were kept once TCRdb had trimmed the public reads at Q25 with fastp and called clones with MiXCR. Rows matching on CDR3 protein sequence are summarized as one entry with the most common DNA and genes. The V and J calls, along with clone size, are taken from TCRdb and not from the paper's own processing. Counted in this sample were about 64,000 distinct CDR3 sequences; about 4.9% of them appeared once. In total, the top ten clones hold approximately 5.4% of the sample.

Recombination connected TRBV27 to TRBJ2-5; D gene: possibly TRBD2, on 7 matching bases. Sample: whole blood. The clonotype originates from an adult who was a healthcare worker with PCR-confirmed SARS-CoV-2 infection or an uninfected control (not recorded which). CDR3 region: CASSLGGARETQYF. In nucleotides, the sequence is TGTGCCAGCAGTTTGGGGGGGGCTCGGGAGACCCAGTACTTC.